Below, 30 T cell receptor beta chains from the same sample are listed, as sequenced in a study of technical replicates of blood from a few donors. Here immunoSEQ multiplex PCR was the method, and the copy in TCRdb shows in-frame clones only, minus some. The sample lists 50,000 to 70,000 clones, 80% to 90% occurring once. The sequencing input was PBMCs. Source of these receptors: a human donor in good health. Some clones in this sample may be carry-over from other donors' samples.

The chain couples TRBV21-1 to TRBJ1-5; TRBD1 is the table's D call and was not checked against the DNA. TRBV21-1 is a pseudogene locus. The CDR3 has 17 amino acids. The CDR3 coding sequence is TGTGCCAGCAGCAAAGCCAACAGGGAGTGCGTGATTCAGCCCCAGCATTTT. The encoded protein is CASSKANRECVIQPQHF.

The chain combines TRBV11-2 with TRBJ1-1; TRBD1 is a possible D gene (5 bases). Deletions cut 3 bases from V and 0 bases from J, with 5 bases between. This CDR3 has 13 residues. Germline V gene lookup returns CDR1 SGHAT and CDR2 FQNNGV. The CDR3 bases are TGTGCCAGCAGCTTGACAGTGAACACTGAAGCTTTCTTT. Protein: CASSLTVNTEAFF.

J is TRBJ1-2 and V is TRBV20-1; D gene ambiguous. V was clipped by 0 bases and J by 12 bases, with 11 bases between them. Germline V gene sequence: CDR1 DFQATT, CDR2 SNEGSKA (reference sequence). The CDR3 contains 11 residues. The chain's CDR3 is CSARDLRGDTF. For the CDR3, the DNA is TGCAGTGCTAGAGATCTTCGCGGGGACACCTTC.

This chain joins TRBV10-3 and TRBJ2-7, with 7 bases fitting TRBD1. The V gene end was trimmed by 4 bases and the J gene end by 2 bases; junction bases not matched to a gene: 14. CDR1 ENHRY and CDR2 SYGVKD come from the germline V gene. The CDR3 has 17 residues. The CDR3 region has the DNA TGTGCCATCAGTGCCCGACAAGGGACAGTGGAGGCCTACGAGCAGTACTTC. Its protein is CAISARQGTVEAYEQYF.

The rearrangement links TRBV4-2 to TRBJ2-3; D may be TRBD2 (6 bases). The CDR3 loop spans 14 amino acids. Between the trimmed V and J ends, which lost 3 bases and 1 base, there was a span of 8 bases. Germline CDR1 LGHNA, CDR2 YNFKEQ. The CDR3, as DNA: TGTGCCAGCAGCCAGGCTAGCGGCACAGATACGCAGTATTTT. This translates into CASSQASGTDTQYF.

V gene TRBV7-9 combines with J gene TRBJ1-1; D perhaps matches TRBD1 (5 bases). The CDR3 consists of 13 residues. V was cut by 5 bases and J by 1 base, with 8 bases left in between. Germline V gene data show CDR1 as SEHNR and CDR2 as FQNEAQ (reference sequence). The CDR3 is CASSTGQNTEAFF. In DNA, the CDR3 is TGTGCCAGCAGCACTGGACAGAACACTGAAGCTTTCTTT.

This clone was seen just once. This chain joins TRBV5-1 and TRBJ1-2, with 8 bases that match TRBD1. This CDR3 region has 15 residues. Unmatched junction bases numbered 6, after V lost 0 bases and J lost 5 bases. The germline V gene has CDR1 SGHRS and CDR2 YFSETQ. CDR3 coding DNA: TGCGCCAGCAGCTTGGGATCACAGGGGGGATATGGCTACACCTTC. Translating it yields CASSLGSQGGYGYTF.

This chain links TRBV11-2 with TRBJ1-5; D gene uncertain. Trimming shortened V by 3 bases and J by 4 bases, and 7 bases separated the two germline ends. The CDR3 runs to 13 residues. CDR1 and CDR2 from the germline V gene are SGHAT and FQNNGV. CDR3 sequence (DNA): TGTGCCAGCAGCTTCCAGAAGAATCAGCCCCAGCATTTT. As protein: CASSFQKNQPQHF.

This rearrangement joins TRBV2 to TRBJ2-2; 9 bases match TRBD1. The germline V gene encodes CDR1 SNHLY and CDR2 FYNNEI. This CDR3 is 17 amino acids long. V shed 3 bases, J shed 2 bases, and the junction held 7 bases outside the gene matches. The CDR3 DNA sequence: TGTGCCAGCAGTGACGCACGGGACAGGGATAACACCGGGGAGCTGTTTTTT. Its translation: CASSDARDRDNTGELFF.

As to this clone: Other DNA sequences of this sample code for an identical CDR3. The chain uses TRBV6-5 and TRBJ2-7, with 13 nucleotides matching TRBD2. J lost 3 bases, V lost 6 bases, and 5 bases had no gene match. The germline V gene has CDR1 MNHEY and CDR2 SVGAGI. The CDR3 extends over 15 amino acids. In DNA, the CDR3 is TGTGCCAGCAGCCCGGGACTAGCGGGATTCTACGAGCAGTACTTC. Its protein is CASSPGLAGFYEQYF.

This chain joins TRBV29-1 and TRBJ2-5, with 12 positions matching TRBD2. V lost 8 bases and J lost 4; bases outside the gene matches: 11. The CDR3 extends over 15 amino acids. Germline V gene data show CDR1 as SQVTM and CDR2 as ANQGSEA. The CDR3 sequence: CSTRTSGARLETQYF. CDR3 nucleotides: TGCAGCACCCGGACTAGCGGGGCCCGTTTAGAGACCCAGTACTTC.

J is TRBJ2-5 and V is TRBV25-1; perhaps TRBD1 as D (6 bases). CDR3 length: 14 residues. Germline CDR1 and CDR2: MGHDK and SYGVNS. V was pared by 5 bases and J by 4 bases, with 14 bases between. CDR3 DNA sequence: TGTGCCAGCAGTTTGACCGGGACACTAGAGACCCAGTACTTC. It is translated as CASSLTGTLETQYF.

DNA of the CDR3: TGTGCCAGCAGTGATGTCGCAGGGGCGAACATTCAGTACTTC. This gives the protein CASSDVAGANIQYF. V gene TRBV2 combines with J gene TRBJ2-4; possible D gene TRBD1, 6 bases. This CDR3 is 14 amino acids long. CDR1 SNHLY and CDR2 FYNNEI come from the germline V gene. V was shortened by 3 bases and J by 7 bases, with 13 bases between the two germline ends.

In this sample, this clone turned up a few times. The chain recombines TRBV5-6 with TRBJ1-2; 8 bases align to TRBD1. V was clipped by 3 bases and J by 7 bases; unmatched bases: 5. CDR1 SGHDT and CDR2 YYEEEE come from the germline V gene. CDR3 length: 13 amino acids. The CDR3: CASSSRGQSGYTF. CDR3 DNA sequence: TGTGCCAGCAGCTCCAGGGGGCAAAGTGGCTACACCTTC.

The chain uses TRBV6-1 and TRBJ2-3, with 9 bases that match TRBD2. The ends lost 6 bases at V and 6 bases at J; junction bases unmatched: 10. CDR3 size: 15 residues. Germline CDR1 is MNHNS and CDR2 is SASEGT. The CDR3 loop reads CASRNSGGRADTQYF. The DNA of the CDR3 is TGTGCCAGCAGGAATAGCGGGGGCCGGGCCGATACGCAGTATTTT.

The chain couples TRBV6-5 to TRBJ2-1, with D possibly TRBD2 on 5 matching bases. The germline V and J ends were trimmed by 8 bases and 7 bases, with 15 bases remaining between them. There are 13 residues in the CDR3. CDR1 MNHEY and CDR2 SVGAGI come from the germline V gene. CDR3: CASGNLRRNEQFF. The CDR3 nucleotides are TGTGCCAGCGGAAATCTTAGGAGGAATGAGCAGTTCTTC.

V gene TRBV5-1 combines with J gene TRBJ2-1; 7 nucleotides agree with TRBD2. The germline V gene has CDR1 SGHRS and CDR2 YFSETQ. Trimming removed 2 bases from V and 2 bases from J; junction bases left unmatched: 4. CDR3 length: 15 residues. The CDR3 here is CASSLTGGPYNEQFF. DNA for the CDR3: TGCGCCAGCAGCTTAACGGGGGGTCCCTACAATGAGCAGTTCTTC.

The chain links TRBV21-1 to TRBJ1-5; TRBD1, the table's D call, lacks a check against the DNA. TRBV21-1 is a known pseudogene. This CDR3 contains 17 residues. CDR3 protein: CASSNQGDRSVNQPQHF. The CDR3 coding sequence is TGTGCCAGCAGCAACCAGGGTGACAGGTCCGTTAATCAGCCCCAGCATTTT.

The rearrangement links TRBV19 to TRBJ1-2; D unclear. The CDR3 contains 12 residues. Germline V gene lookup returns CDR1 LNHDA and CDR2 SQIVND (reference sequence). Trimming stripped 5 bases from V and 3 bases from J, with 7 bases between. CDR3 sequence: CASSGTYYGYTF. The CDR3, as DNA: TGTGCCAGTAGTGGTACATACTATGGCTACACCTTC.

This clone was seen only once. CDR3 protein: CAISEIPTAPLHF. CDR3 bases: TGTGCCATCAGTGAGATCCCGACAGCACCCCTCCACTTT. The chain is built from TRBV10-3 and TRBJ1-6, with a weak D call TRBD1 (5 bases). CDR3 length equals 13 residues. Deletions cut 2 bases from V and 11 bases from J, with 10 bases between. Per germline, CDR1 ENHRY and CDR2 SYGVKD.

The rearrangement joins TRBV2 to TRBJ1-1, with 7 bases matching TRBD1. This CDR3 region has 12 residues. V lost 3 bases, J lost 9 bases, and 4 bases stayed unmatched. Germline V gene lookup returns CDR1 SNHLY and CDR2 FYNNEI. The CDR3 loop is CASSDRQGKAFF. As DNA, the CDR3 is TGTGCCAGCAGTGACAGACAGGGAAAAGCTTTCTTT.

The chain recombines TRBV2 with TRBJ1-5; unclear D gene. The CDR3 is made up of 14 amino acids. Germline values: CDR1 SNHLY, CDR2 FYNNEI. Deletions cut 5 bases from V and 7 bases from J, with 15 bases between. The CDR3 sequence: CASSRTQPPQPQHF. For the CDR3, the DNA is TGTGCCAGCAGTCGCACACAGCCACCCCAGCCCCAGCATTTT.

This clone was detected once. The V call is TRBV7-9, the J call TRBJ2-5, with D possibly TRBD1 on 6 matching bases. V gave up 1 base and J gave up 5 bases, with 11 bases separating them. The CDR3 has 14 amino acids. The germline V gene encodes CDR1 SEHNR and CDR2 FQNEAQ (reference sequence). CDR3 sequence reads: CASSLGGQGETQYF. The CDR3, as DNA: TGTGCCAGCAGCTTAGGGGGGCAGGGGGAGACCCAGTACTTC.

The V and J genes are TRBV5-1 and TRBJ2-7, with a possible D match to TRBD2 (6 bases). Trimming shortened V by 4 bases and J by 2 bases, and 13 bases separated the two germline ends. Germline values: CDR1 SGHRS, CDR2 YFSETQ. CDR3 length: 14 amino acids. CDR3 amino acids: CASSRVSGPYEQYF. As DNA, the CDR3 is TGCGCCAGCAGCAGGGTAAGCGGGCCCTACGAGCAGTACTTC.

This clone was seen just once. The chain is built from TRBV7-3 and TRBJ2-3, with 9 bases fitting TRBD1. V shed 3 bases and J 7 bases; nucleotides not matched to a gene: 5. CDR1 and CDR2 from the germline V gene are SGHTA and FQGTGA. This CDR3 has 14 residues. The CDR3 nucleotides are TGTGCCAGCAGCTTCGGGACAGGGAGGAATACGCAGTATTTT. Amino acids: CASSFGTGRNTQYF.

This rearrangement joins TRBV28 to TRBJ1-4; 7 nucleotides agree with TRBD1. This CDR3 region has 13 residues. Germline CDR1 reads MDHEN; CDR2 reads SYDVKM. Trimming removed 8 bases from V and 4 bases from J; junction bases left unmatched: 4. CDR3 amino acids: CASGDSRNEKLFF. In DNA form, the CDR3 reads TGTGCCAGCGGGGACAGTCGTAATGAAAAACTGTTTTTT.

This clone was seen once. The V call is TRBV9, the J call TRBJ2-1, with 8 bases that match TRBD2. CDR3 length equals 15 residues. The V segment lost 3 bases and the J segment 7 bases; nucleotides outside the gene matches: 9. The germline V gene encodes CDR1 SGDLS and CDR2 YYNGEE. This CDR3 reads CASSERTSMLNEQFF. CDR3 nucleotide sequence: TGTGCCAGCAGCGAACGGACTAGCATGCTGAATGAGCAGTTCTTC.

This clone has at least ten counts. The chain has TRBV6-1 and TRBJ1-5; 7 nucleotides align to TRBD1. Trimming at V came to 6 bases and at J to 6 bases, leaving 8 bases not matched to a gene. CDR1 and CDR2 from the germline V gene are MNHNS and SASEGT. The CDR3 sequence is 14 residues long. The CDR3, as DNA: TGTGCCAGCAGCGGCGAGGGGGACAGTCAGCCCCAGCATTTT. Translated: CASSGEGDSQPQHF.

This chain uses TRBV6-5 with TRBJ2-7; 12 bases match TRBD1. The CDR3 extends over 15 amino acids. Germline V CDR1 and CDR2: MNHEY, SVGAGI. The ends lost 5 bases at V and 2 bases at J; junction bases unmatched: 4. This CDR3 reads CASSKGQGAPYEQYF. The CDR3 DNA sequence: TGTGCCAGCAGTAAGGGACAGGGGGCGCCCTACGAGCAGTACTTC.

V usage is TRBV7-3 and J usage is TRBJ2-3; 12 bases map to TRBD2. The germline CDR1 and CDR2 sequences are SGHTA and FQGTGA. V trimming: 6 bases; J trimming: 0 bases; junction bases outside the gene matches: 7. The CDR3 has 17 amino acids. CDR3 sequence (DNA): TGTGCCAGCAGGTTGATGGGACTAGCGGGTAGCACAGATACGCAGTATTTT. It encodes CASRLMGLAGSTDTQYF.